Here is one T cell receptor (beta chain) with its context. Its specificity is unknown. The sample is drawn from a study of cytomegalovirus exposure and HLA in healthy donors. Study-wide results and limits: DRB1 had the most TCR associations and HLA-C the fewest, a later analysis found, with rates varying by HLA locus. Indistinguishable V segments such as TRBV6-2 and TRBV6-3 were excluded.

Germline CDR1 SGDLS, CDR2 YYNGEE. The CDR3 spans 14 residues. With 3 bases clipped from V and 4 bases from J, the junction kept 4 bases outside the gene matches. Vbeta (60) and Jbeta (13) primers were used in the PCR. TCRdb keeps only in-frame clones here, not all; method: immunoSEQ multiplex PCR. Here the sample spans 150,000 or so clones, more than 60% being singletons. The chain couples TRBV9 to TRBJ1-2; 9 bases fit TRBD1. Sequenced material: PBMCs. The source is a man between 40 and 49 years old in good health and CMV-seropositive. The CDR3 reads CASSGDRDAYGYTF. The CDR3 DNA reads TGTGCCAGCAGCGGGGACAGGGACGCCTATGGCTACACCTTC.